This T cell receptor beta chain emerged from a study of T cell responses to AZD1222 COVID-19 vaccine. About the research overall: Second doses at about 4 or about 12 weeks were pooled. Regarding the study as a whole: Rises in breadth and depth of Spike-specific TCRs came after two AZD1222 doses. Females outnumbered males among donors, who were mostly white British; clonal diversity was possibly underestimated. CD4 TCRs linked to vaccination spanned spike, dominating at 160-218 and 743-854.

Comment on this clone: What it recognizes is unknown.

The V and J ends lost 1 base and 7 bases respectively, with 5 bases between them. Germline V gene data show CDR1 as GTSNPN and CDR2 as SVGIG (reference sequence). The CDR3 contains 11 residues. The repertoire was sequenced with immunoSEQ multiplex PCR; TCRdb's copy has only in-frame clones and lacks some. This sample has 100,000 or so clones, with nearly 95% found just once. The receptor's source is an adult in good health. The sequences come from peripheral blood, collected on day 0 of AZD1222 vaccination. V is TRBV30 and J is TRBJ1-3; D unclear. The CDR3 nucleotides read TGTGCCTGGAGTGCCCTCAACACCATATATTTT. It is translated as CAWSALNTIYF.